This T cell receptor beta chain was profiled in a study of blood T cell repertoires in COVID-19. Here immunoSEQ multiplex PCR was the method, and the copy in TCRdb shows in-frame clones only, minus some. The sample has roughly 80,000 clones, roughly 84% seen once. This CDR3 has 15 residues. The germline V and J ends were trimmed by 2 bases and 10 bases, with 17 bases remaining between them. Germline CDR1 ENHRY, CDR2 SYGVKD. The rearrangement joins TRBV10-3 to TRBJ1-4; D might be TRBD1 (6 bases). The source material was peripheral blood. The clonotype originates from a man in his fifties with acute or convalescent COVID-19. For the CDR3, the DNA is TGTGCCATCAGTGAGAATGCGGGGGCGGACGGAAAACTGTTTTTT. Its protein product is CAISENAGADGKLFF.